This TCR beta chain was identified in a study of Ad26.COV2.S vaccination and SARS-CoV-2 variants. Looked up from germline, CDR1 is SQVTM and CDR2 is ANQGSEA. The CDR3 spans 12 residues. Deletions cut 6 bases from V and 4 bases from J, with 10 bases between. This clone has only a few counts. Its matching antigen is unknown. The assay was immunoSEQ multiplex PCR, and TCRdb's table has in-frame clones only and misses some. The sample comprises hundreds of thousands of clones, approximately 90% of which are singletons, and 6.4% rests with the top ten. Specified treatment: around 19 received Ad26.COV2.S at low or high dose, single or two shots; about 5 received placebo; per-sample allocation not given. The study sampled participants on day 63 after the first vaccine or placebo injection. General study points: The placebo group had lower spike-specific TCR breadth than the vaccine recipients did.

The source of this sequence is a person between 18 and 65 years old who received the Ad26.COV2.S COVID-19 vaccine or a placebo. The starting material was peripheral blood, obtained in a trial of Ad26.COV2.S vaccine versus placebo. The genes are TRBV29-1 and TRBJ1-3, with D possibly matching TRBD1 (5 bases). The CDR3 protein is CSVRDLGNTIYF. CDR3 bases: TGCAGCGTACGGGACCTGGGAAACACCATATATTTT.